Listed below are T cell receptor beta chains from one sample, sequenced in a study of T-cell reconstitution after alpha-beta-depleted transplantation in children. TCRdb passed the PCR reads through MiXCR, listing each CDR3 protein once. The sample has over 120,000 distinct CDR3 sequences, roughly 9% seen once. The sample in question was PBMCs, mostly from graft donor cells, obtained 180 days after TCRalphabeta/CD19-depleted stem cell transplant. The receptors derive from a female patient aged 2-10 years who had a stem cell transplant for congenital amegakaryocytic thrombocytopenia, so the T cells may come from the graft donor. CDR3s leave out the opening cysteine and the closing phenylalanine or tryptophan. Each record gives: J gene, V gene, CDR3 protein.

TRBJ2-1 TRBV20-1 SALSGVAYNEQF
TRBJ1-1 TRBV4-2 ASSQSGGVTEAF
TRBJ2-4 TRBV5-6 ASSLVAGLAKNIQY
TRBJ1-1 TRBV6-5 ASQGNTEAF
TRBJ2-1 TRBV3-1 ASSPKGGRWEDNEQF
TRBJ1-1 TRBV14 ASSQGTWVNTEAF
TRBJ2-7 TRBV13 ASSPWTSGTPSYEQY
TRBJ2-7 TRBV5-1 ASSRGQGGYEQY
TRBJ1-6 TRBV15 ATSPGLSSYNSPLH
TRBJ1-1 TRBV27 ASSWGQTTEAF
TRBJ2-3 TRBV5-1 ASSPRTGTDTQY
TRBJ1-3 TRBV28 ASRRPGRDTIY
TRBJ2-5 TRBV25-1 ASSEQGYQETQY
TRBJ1-2 TRBV25-1 ASSEGSTDFYGYT
TRBJ2-7 TRBV14 ASSQDTSGGYEQY
TRBJ2-4 TRBV5-1 ASSVTGPAGNIQY
TRBJ1-4 TRBV20-1 SASDRLRGEKLF
TRBJ2-7 TRBV20-1 SARGGAGSSYEQY
TRBJ2-3 TRBV7-2 ASSLFHSSDTQY
TRBJ2-1 TRBV30 AWSVPASGSVGQF
TRBJ2-1 TRBV20-1 SARDSGGSYNEQF
TRBJ1-1 TRBV19 ASSMRGTLNTEAF
TRBJ2-7 TRBV5-5 ASSWGQGASEQY
TRBJ2-7 TRBV28 ASSLTAGHEQY
TRBJ2-4 TRBV20-1 SASSKNIQY
TRBJ1-1 TRBV7-2 ASGRPANTEAF
TRBJ2-7 TRBV6-5 ASSYHNRNEQY
TRBJ2-1 TRBV7-2 ASSFLAGTDYNEQF
TRBJ2-7 TRBV20-1 SASPHLAGVYEQY
TRBJ2-4 TRBV5-1 ASSLVVRDLTKNIQY
TRBJ1-2 TRBV30 AWKGAIGYT
TRBJ2-5 TRBV18 ASSRDTKETQY
TRBJ2-1 TRBV20-1 SARDRSGLEGPNEQF
TRBJ2-1 TRBV28 ASRLDRVHEQF
TRBJ2-5 TRBV10-3 AIRDGTAQETQY
TRBJ2-7 TRBV13 ASSFRRHYEQY
TRBJ2-5 TRBV20-1 SARNGVAIQETQY
TRBJ2-5 TRBV29-1 SVGDREETQY
TRBJ1-5 TRBV20-1 SGNREVNQPQH
TRBJ1-3 TRBV25-1 ASSMGAGNTIY
TRBJ2-3 TRBV20-1 SARGGREEPDTQY
TRBJ2-1 TRBV28 ASSLGGLAYFDEQF
TRBJ1-2 TRBV29-1 SVESPNYGYT
TRBJ1-1 TRBV7-3 ASSPDGNTEAF
TRBJ2-1 TRBV10-3 AIKMGLGDNEQF
TRBJ2-7 TRBV21-1 ASSKGGFSYEQY
TRBJ2-2 TRBV7-8 ARSLRLVSGELF
TRBJ2-5 TRBV20-1 SARDQGAAGYQETQY
TRBJ2-7 TRBV20-1 SASHGWSSEQY
TRBJ1-4 TRBV20-1 SGQREGSTNEKLF
TRBJ1-3 TRBV4-1 ASSPSVLRTVGNSGNTIY
TRBJ1-2 TRBV5-5 ASSLIPGTGYGYT
TRBJ2-5 TRBV7-8 ASSLVGQGSQETQY
TRBJ1-2 TRBV20-1 SARWANYGYT
TRBJ2-4 TRBV20-1 SATRGGPKTQY
TRBJ2-3 TRBV24-1 ATSRTTDTQY
TRBJ2-3 TRBV20-1 SASSGFTDTQY